The source of this T cell receptor (beta chain) is a study of shared clonotypes between healthy human individuals. Study at large: Each donor's CD8 memory used one plate, CD8 naive two, each CD4 subset three.

Findings and caveats of the study: An effect of sequencing depth on clonotype sharing among donors was expected.

Libraries were prepared by immunoSEQ multiplex PCR; TCRdb keeps only in-frame clonotypes and omits some of them. The top ten clones hold 0.9% to 1.4% of a sample with millions of clones, approximately 94% of them seen once. Naive-designated CD8 cells lacked CD45RO, were positively enriched for CCR7, and omitted terminally differentiated effector memory CD45RA+ cells. The study drew all its donors from Caucasian adults living in Nashville, Tennessee. On this clone: The target antigen is unknown.

The V end was cut by 3 bases, the J end by 4 bases, with 13 bases between. There are 14 residues in the CDR3. CDR1 is MNHEY, CDR2 SMNVEV, per germline (reference sequence). What was sequenced was naive CD8+ T cells sorted from blood. This sequence originates from a man aged 18 to 30 in good health. This chain connects TRBV27 to TRBJ2-7, with D perhaps TRBD1 (6 bases). CDR3 residues: CASSFVGDKYEQYF. The CDR3 bases are TGTGCCAGCAGTTTCGTGGGGGACAAATACGAGCAGTACTTC.